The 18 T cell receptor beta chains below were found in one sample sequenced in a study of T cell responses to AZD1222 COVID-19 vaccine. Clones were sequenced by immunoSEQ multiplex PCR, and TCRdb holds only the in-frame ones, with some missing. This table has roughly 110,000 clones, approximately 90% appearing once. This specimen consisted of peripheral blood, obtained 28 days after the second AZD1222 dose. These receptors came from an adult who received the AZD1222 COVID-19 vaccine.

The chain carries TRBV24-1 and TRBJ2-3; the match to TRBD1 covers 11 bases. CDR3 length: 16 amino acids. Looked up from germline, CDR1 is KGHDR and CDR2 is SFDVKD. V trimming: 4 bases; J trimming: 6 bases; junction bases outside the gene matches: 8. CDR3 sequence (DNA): TGTGCCACCAGTGAATCCGGGACAGGGGGAAGGGATACGCAGTATTTT. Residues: CATSESGTGGRDTQYF.

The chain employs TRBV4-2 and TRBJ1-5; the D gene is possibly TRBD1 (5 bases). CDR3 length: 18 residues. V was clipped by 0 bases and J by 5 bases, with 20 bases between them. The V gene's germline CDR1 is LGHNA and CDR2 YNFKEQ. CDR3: CASSQDWGILDGDQPQHF. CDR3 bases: TGTGCCAGCAGCCAAGACTGGGGGATTCTCGATGGGGATCAGCCCCAGCATTTT.

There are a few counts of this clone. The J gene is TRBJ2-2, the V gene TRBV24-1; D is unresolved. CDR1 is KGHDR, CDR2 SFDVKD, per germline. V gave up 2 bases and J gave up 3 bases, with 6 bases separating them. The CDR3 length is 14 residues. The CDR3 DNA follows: TGTGCCACCAGTGATTCCCGGGACACCGGGGAGCTGTTTTTT. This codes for CATSDSRDTGELFF.

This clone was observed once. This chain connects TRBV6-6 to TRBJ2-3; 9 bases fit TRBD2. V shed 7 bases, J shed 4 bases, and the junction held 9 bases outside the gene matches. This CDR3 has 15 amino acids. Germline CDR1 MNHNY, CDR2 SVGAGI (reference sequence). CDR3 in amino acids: CASIGRGGAPDTQYF. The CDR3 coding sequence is TGTGCCAGCATAGGACGCGGGGGGGCTCCAGATACGCAGTATTTT.

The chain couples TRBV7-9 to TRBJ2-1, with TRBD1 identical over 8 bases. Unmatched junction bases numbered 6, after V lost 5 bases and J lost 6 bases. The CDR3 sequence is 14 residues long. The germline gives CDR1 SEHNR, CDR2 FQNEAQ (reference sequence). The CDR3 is CASSLPTGANEQFF. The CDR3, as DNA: TGTGCCAGCAGCCTACCGACAGGGGCCAATGAGCAGTTCTTC. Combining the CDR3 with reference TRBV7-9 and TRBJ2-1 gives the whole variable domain DTGVSQNPRHKITKRGQNVTFRCDPISEHNRLYWYRQTLGQGPEFLTYFQNEAQLEKSRLLSDRFSAERPKGSFSTLEIQRTEQGDSAMYLCASSLPTGANEQFFGPGTRLTVL.

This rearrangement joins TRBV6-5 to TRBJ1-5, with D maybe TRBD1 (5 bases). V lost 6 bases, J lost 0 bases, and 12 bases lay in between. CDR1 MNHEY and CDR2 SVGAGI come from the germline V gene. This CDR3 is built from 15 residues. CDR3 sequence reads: CASRDSPYSNQPQHF. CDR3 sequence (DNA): TGTGCCAGCAGAGACAGCCCTTATAGCAATCAGCCCCAGCATTTT.

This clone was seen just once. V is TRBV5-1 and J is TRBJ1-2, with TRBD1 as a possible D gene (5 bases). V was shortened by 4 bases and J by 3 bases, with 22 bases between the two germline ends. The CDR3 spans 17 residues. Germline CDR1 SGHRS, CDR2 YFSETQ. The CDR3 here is CASSGTRGGESDYGYTF. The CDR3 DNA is TGCGCCAGCAGCGGCACCCGAGGAGGGGAGAGTGACTATGGCTACACCTTC.

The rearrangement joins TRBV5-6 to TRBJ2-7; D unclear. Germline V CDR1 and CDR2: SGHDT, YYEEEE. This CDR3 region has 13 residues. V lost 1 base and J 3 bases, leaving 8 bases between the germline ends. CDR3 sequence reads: CASSLSSVYEQYF. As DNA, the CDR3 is TGTGCCAGCAGCTTGTCAAGTGTCTACGAGCAGTACTTC.

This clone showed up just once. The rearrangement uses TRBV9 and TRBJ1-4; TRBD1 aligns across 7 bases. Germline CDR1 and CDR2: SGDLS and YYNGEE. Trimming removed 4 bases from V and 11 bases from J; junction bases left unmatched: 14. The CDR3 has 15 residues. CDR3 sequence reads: CASSHRDSPPGKLFF. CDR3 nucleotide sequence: TGTGCCAGCAGCCATCGGGACAGCCCCCCGGGGAAACTGTTTTTT.

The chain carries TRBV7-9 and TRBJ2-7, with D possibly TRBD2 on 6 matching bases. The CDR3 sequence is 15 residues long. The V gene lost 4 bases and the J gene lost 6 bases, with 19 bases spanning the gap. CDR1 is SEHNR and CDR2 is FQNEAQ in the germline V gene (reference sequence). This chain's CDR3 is CASSSLAGWEGEQYF. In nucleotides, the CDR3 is TGTGCCAGCAGCTCCTTGGCGGGGTGGGAAGGCGAGCAGTACTTC.

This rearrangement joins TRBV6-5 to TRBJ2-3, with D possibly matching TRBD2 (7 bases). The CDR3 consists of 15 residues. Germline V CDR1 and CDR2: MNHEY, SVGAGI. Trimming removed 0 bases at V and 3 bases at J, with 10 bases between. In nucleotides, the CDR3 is TGTGCCAGCAGTTACTCGCGGGGGACAACAGATACGCAGTATTTT. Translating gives CASSYSRGTTDTQYF.

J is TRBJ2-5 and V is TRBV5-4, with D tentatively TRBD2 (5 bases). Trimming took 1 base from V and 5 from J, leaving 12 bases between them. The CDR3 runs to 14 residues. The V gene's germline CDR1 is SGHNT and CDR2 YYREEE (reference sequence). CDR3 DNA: TGTGCCAGCAGCTTGTTCTCCGGGGAGGAGACCCAGTACTTC. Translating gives CASSLFSGEETQYF.

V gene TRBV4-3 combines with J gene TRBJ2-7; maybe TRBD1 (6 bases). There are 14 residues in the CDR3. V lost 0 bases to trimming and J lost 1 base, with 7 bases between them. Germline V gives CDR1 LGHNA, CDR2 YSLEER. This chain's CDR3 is CASSQEQGSYEQYF. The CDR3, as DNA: TGCGCCAGCAGCCAAGAACAGGGTTCCTACGAGCAGTACTTC.

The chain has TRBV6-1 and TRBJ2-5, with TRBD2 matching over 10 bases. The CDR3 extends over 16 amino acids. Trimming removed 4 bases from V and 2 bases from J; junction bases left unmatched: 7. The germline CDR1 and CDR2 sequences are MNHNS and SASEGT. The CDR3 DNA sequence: TGTGCCAGCAGTGCGAACCAAGCGGGGGGGCAAGAGACCCAGTACTTC. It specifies CASSANQAGGQETQYF.

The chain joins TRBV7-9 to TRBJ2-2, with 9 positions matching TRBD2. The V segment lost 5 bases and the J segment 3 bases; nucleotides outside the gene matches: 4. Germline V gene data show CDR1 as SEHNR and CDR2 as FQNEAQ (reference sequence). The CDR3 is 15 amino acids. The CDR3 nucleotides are TGTGCCAGCAGCGCGGGGGGGCCGTACACCGGGGAGCTGTTTTTT. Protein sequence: CASSAGGPYTGELFF.

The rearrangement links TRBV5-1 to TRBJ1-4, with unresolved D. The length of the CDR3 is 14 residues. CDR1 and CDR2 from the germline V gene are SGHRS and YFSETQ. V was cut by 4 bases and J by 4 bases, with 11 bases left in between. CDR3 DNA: TGCGCCAGCAGCCAGGACCCGGGTAATGAAAAACTGTTTTTT. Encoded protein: CASSQDPGNEKLFF.

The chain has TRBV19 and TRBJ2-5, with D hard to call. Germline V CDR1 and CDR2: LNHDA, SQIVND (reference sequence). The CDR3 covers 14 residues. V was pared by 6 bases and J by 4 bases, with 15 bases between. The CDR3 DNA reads TGTGCCAGTAGCCCGGCTAAAAAGCTAGAGACCCAGTACTTC. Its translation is CASSPAKKLETQYF.

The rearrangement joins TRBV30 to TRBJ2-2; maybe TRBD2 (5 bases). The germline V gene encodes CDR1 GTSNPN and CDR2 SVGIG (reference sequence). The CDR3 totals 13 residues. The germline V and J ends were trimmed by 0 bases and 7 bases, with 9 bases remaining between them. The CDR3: CAWSVHRGGELFF. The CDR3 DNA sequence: TGTGCCTGGAGTGTACACCGGGGCGGGGAGCTGTTTTTT.